This is a list of T cell receptor beta chains from one sample in a study of blood T cell repertoires in COVID-19. Sequencing was performed with immunoSEQ multiplex PCR; in TCRdb, only in-frame clones are kept and a portion is missing. The table has roughly 250,000 clones, approximately 89% seen once. The specimen sequenced was peripheral blood. Receptor source: a woman aged 50 to 60 with acute or convalescent COVID-19. CDR3s include the opening cysteine and the closing phenylalanine or tryptophan. The order of the fields is V gene, J gene, clone size, D gene, CDR3 DNA, CDR3 protein. The D gene is left open where the match is weak. Some rows mark clone size as missing; the rest say once, few, many or name a class of expanded clone.

TRBV4-2	TRBJ2-5	NA	NA	TGTGCCAGCAGCCGGAACTCTCGCCAGGCTGGAGAGACCCAGTACTTC	CASSRNSRQAGETQYF
TRBV5-8	TRBJ1-5	NA	TRBD1	TGTGCCAGCAGCCGGGACAGCGTATCGGGTCAGCCCCAGCATTTT	CASSRDSVSGQPQHF
TRBV5-4	TRBJ1-1	NA	TRBD1	TGTGCCAGCAGATCGGACAGGGCCGAAGCTTTCTTT	CASRSDRAEAFF
TRBV6-2/TRBV6-3	TRBJ2-7	NA	NA	TGTGCCAGCACCCCCGACTACCTTATTACCTACGAGCAGTACTTC	CASTPDYLITYEQYF
TRBV30	TRBJ2-7	NA	NA	TGTGCCTGGAGTGTAGGGGGACGGGCGGCGTACTTC	CAWSVGGRAAYF
TRBV7-3	TRBJ2-7	NA	TRBD2	TGTGCCAGCAGCGGGGGACTAGCGGGAGAAAAGCAGTACTTC	CASSGGLAGEKQYF
TRBV27	TRBJ1-2	NA	TRBD1	TGTGCCAGCACCCCGGGACAGGGGTTCGGTGGCTACACCTTC	CASTPGQGFGGYTF
TRBV19	TRBJ1-2	NA	NA	TGTGCCAGTAGTAACCAGGACAGACCTAACTATGGCTACACCTTC	CASSNQDRPNYGYTF
TRBV29-1	TRBJ1-4	NA	NA	TGCAGCGCCCGACAAGACCCGAATGAAAAACTGTTTTTT	CSARQDPNEKLFF
TRBV7-2	TRBJ1-5	NA	TRBD1	TGTGCCAGCAGCGCTCGGACAGGGAAGGATCAGCCCCAGCATTTT	CASSARTGKDQPQHF
TRBV20-1	TRBJ1-4	NA	NA	TGCAGTGCGAATCAGGGGGAAAAACTGTTTTTT	CSANQGEKLFF
TRBV9	TRBJ2-3	NA	NA	TGTGCCAGCAGCGTACGCGAAAGCACAGATACGCAGTATTTT	CASSVRESTDTQYF
TRBV7-3	TRBJ1-1	few	TRBD1	TGTGCCAGCAGCCGGGACAGAGGCACTGAAGCTTTCTTT	CASSRDRGTEAFF
TRBV19	TRBJ2-5	NA	NA	TGTGCCAGTATCATCGTGACTTTATGGGAGACCCAGTACTTC	CASIIVTLWETQYF